Listed below are T cell receptor beta chains from one sample, sequenced in a study of neurological immune-mediated disorders. TCRdb re-analysed the 5' RACE reads in MiXCR, keeping a single row per CDR3 protein. The sample lists roughly 36,000 distinct CDR3 sequences, about 3.3% occurring once. The material sequenced was PBMCs. These receptor sequences come from a woman aged 60 to 75 with multiple sclerosis. Each CDR3 is given with its conserved first and last residue. The order of the fields is CDR3 length, clone size, D gene, V gene, J gene, CDR3 DNA, CDR3 protein. The D gene is left open where the match is weak. Clone size is not always given. Where it is, it says once, few, many or a class for expanded clones.

14	many	-	TRBV7-9	TRBJ1-1	TGTGCCAGCAGCCTAGACAGTGGGGACACTGAAGCTTTCTTT	CASSLDSGDTEAFF
14	many	-	TRBV12-3/TRBV12-4	TRBJ1-3	TGTGCCAGCAGTTCTCAGGGCTCTGGAAACACCATATATTTT	CASSSQGSGNTIYF
14	many	TRBD1	TRBV20-1	TRBJ1-3	TGCAGTGCTAGAGCAGGGGGGAACGGAAACACCATATATTTT	CSARAGGNGNTIYF
13	many	TRBD1	TRBV5-1	TRBJ1-3	TGCGCCAGCAGCCAACAGGGGGGCGACACCATATATTTT	CASSQQGGDTIYF
17	many	-	TRBV20-1	TRBJ1-5	TGCAGTGCTAGAGATTCGGAGGGAGGGAGGGGTAATCAGCCCCAGCATTTT	CSARDSEGGRGNQPQHF
16	-	-	TRBV5-1	TRBJ1-1	TGCGCCAGCTGCCCGCGCTCGGGGGTTACGAACACTGAAGCTTTCTTT	CASCPRSGVTNTEAFF
13	many	-	TRBV18	TRBJ2-5	TGTGCCAGCTCACCTAGACACCAAGAGACCCAGTACTTC	CASSPRHQETQYF
14	many	TRBD1	TRBV5-1	TRBJ1-1	TGCGCCAGCAGAGAATCCCAGGGGGCCTCTGAAGCTTTCTTT	CASRESQGASEAFF
13	many	-	TRBV20-1	TRBJ2-1	TGCAGTGCGCCCGGGACTGTATACAATGAGCAGTTCTTC	CSAPGTVYNEQFF
16	many	TRBD1	TRBV10-3	TRBJ2-5	TGTGCCATCAGTGAGATGGGACAGGGAAGGGAAGAGACCCAGTACTTC	CAISEMGQGREETQYF
14	many	-	TRBV5-1	TRBJ2-7	TGCGCCAGCAGCTTGAGTACAGATTCCTACGAGCAGTACTTC	CASSLSTDSYEQYF
15	many	-	TRBV20-1	TRBJ2-7	TGCAGTGCTGATCCCCAGGCGGGGGCCTCCTACGAGCAGTACTTC	CSADPQAGASYEQYF
13	-	-	TRBV30	TRBJ2-1	TGTGCCTGGAGTGTAGCACACTACAATGAGCAGTTCTTC	CAWSVAHYNEQFF
15	-	-	TRBV4-1	TRBJ1-1	TGCGCCAGCAGCCCCCGCGACACCCTGAACACTGAAGCTTTCTTT	CASSPRDTLNTEAFF
14	many	TRBD1	TRBV11-2	TRBJ2-7	TGTGCCAGCAGCTGGACAGGCGGGTCCTACGAGCAGTACTTC	CASSWTGGSYEQYF
14	many	-	TRBV5-1	TRBJ2-1	TGCGCCAGCAGCCAATCGGGCCACTACAATGAGCAGTTCTTC	CASSQSGHYNEQFF
16	many	TRBD1	TRBV5-1	TRBJ1-4	TGCGCCAGCAGCTTGTCTCGACAGGGGGCTAATGAAAAACTGTTTTTT	CASSLSRQGANEKLFF
13	many	TRBD2	TRBV30	TRBJ2-1	TGTGCCTGCACTAGCGGCTCCTACAATGAGCAGTTCTTC	CACTSGSYNEQFF
19	many	TRBD2	TRBV6-5	TRBJ2-4	TGTGCCAGCAGAACCGGGACTAGCGGGGGGCAGGACCCAAAAAACATTCAGTACTTC	CASRTGTSGGQDPKNIQYF
14	many	-	TRBV5-1	TRBJ2-3	TGCGCCAGCAGCTTGGTTCCGGGCACAGATACGCAGTATTTT	CASSLVPGTDTQYF
14	many	-	TRBV3-1	TRBJ1-4	TGTGCCAGCAGCCCCCGGGGAGGGGGTGAAAAACTGTTTTTT	CASSPRGGGEKLFF
11	many	-	TRBV6-6	TRBJ1-4	TGTGCCAGCAGGGGTGGAGAAAAACTGTTTTTT	CASRGGEKLFF
12	many	-	TRBV3-1	TRBJ2-2	TGTGCCAGCCAGAAGAACACCGGGGAGCTGTTTTTT	CASQKNTGELFF
11	-	-	TRBV18	TRBJ1-6	TGTGCCAGCTCACCCAATTCACCCCTCCACTTT	CASSPNSPLHF
15	-	TRBD1	TRBV18	TRBJ1-6	TGTGCCAGCTCACCAGGAAAACAGGGGCATTCAACCCTCAACTTT	CASSPGKQGHSTLNF
14	many	-	TRBV7-2	TRBJ1-1	TGTGCCAGTTCCTCCGGGACAAAGAACACTGAAGCTTTCTTT	CASSSGTKNTEAFF
13	many	TRBD2	TRBV20-1	TRBJ2-5	TGCAGTGCTTGGGGAGGGTACCAAGAGACCCAGTACTTC	CSAWGGYQETQYF
14	many	TRBD2	TRBV28	TRBJ2-3	TGTGCCAGCAGTCCGGGGGGGCCCCCAGATACGCAGTATTTT	CASSPGGPPDTQYF
15	many	TRBD1	TRBV20-1	TRBJ1-2	TGCAGTGCTAGAGGTGGGGACAGGGAGGTTCGGGGCTACACCTTC	CSARGGDREVRGYTF
16	many	TRBD1	TRBV6-5	TRBJ1-1	TGTGCCAGCAGTCCGGGACAGGGCGGGGTGAGCACTGAAGCTTTCTTT	CASSPGQGGVSTEAFF
13	many	-	TRBV6-5	TRBJ1-1	TGTGCCAGCAGGAGGACATCGAACACTGAAGCTTTCTTT	CASRRTSNTEAFF
15	many	TRBD1	TRBV20-1	TRBJ2-1	TGCAGTGCTAGAGCAAGGGACAGCTCCTACAATGAGCAGTTCTTC	CSARARDSSYNEQFF
14	many	-	TRBV20-1	TRBJ1-1	TGCAGTGCTACTCCAAGACGGTTGAACACTGAAGCTTTCTTT	CSATPRRLNTEAFF
12	many	-	TRBV29-1	TRBJ2-1	TGCAGCGTTGATGTCAGCAGGATTCAGCAGTTCTTC	CSVDVSRIQQFF
12	-	-	TRBV5-1	TRBJ2-1	TGCGACAGCAGCAGACAAACCAATGAGCAGTTCTTC	CDSSRQTNEQFF
15	many	TRBD2	TRBV20-1	TRBJ2-3	TGCAGTGCTGGTAGCGGGGGAACTAGCACAGATACGCAGTATTTT	CSAGSGGTSTDTQYF
13	many	-	TRBV6-5	TRBJ1-2	TGTGCCAGCGGACGGGACAAGCTGTATGGCTACACCTTC	CASGRDKLYGYTF
16	many	-	TRBV3-1	TRBJ1-2	TGTGCCAGCAGCCAAGATCCTGTGACAGACTACTATGGCTACACCTTC	CASSQDPVTDYYGYTF
16	many	TRBD2	TRBV5-1	TRBJ2-1	TGCGCCAGCAGCTTGGTTATAGCGGGGGGTTACAATGAGCAGTTCTTC	CASSLVIAGGYNEQFF
13	many	TRBD2	TRBV20-1	TRBJ2-5	TGCAGTGGATGGGGGGGTGAACAAGAGACCCAGTACTTC	CSGWGGEQETQYF
13	many	-	TRBV20-1	TRBJ1-2	TGCAGTGCTTCTAAGGGGCGCGCCGATGGCTACACCTTC	CSASKGRADGYTF
14	many	TRBD2	TRBV12-3/TRBV12-4	TRBJ2-1	TGTGCCAGCAGCTTAGCGGGGGGTCGGGATGAGCAGTTCTTC	CASSLAGGRDEQFF
13	many	-	TRBV5-1	TRBJ1-2	TGCGCCAGCAGCCCAGCAGGGGACTATGGCTACACCTTC	CASSPAGDYGYTF
15	many	TRBD2	TRBV7-2	TRBJ2-3	TGTGCCAGCAGCGCGCGGACTAGCGGGGTAAATACGCAGTATTTT	CASSARTSGVNTQYF
15	many	TRBD1	TRBV12-3/TRBV12-4	TRBJ2-3	TGTGCCAGCACCGAACAGGGGGCTAGCACAGATACGCAGTATTTT	CASTEQGASTDTQYF
15	once	-	TRBV4-2	TRBJ1-1	TGTGCCAGTAGCCAAGAGAGGGGATTCAACACTGAAGCTTTCTTT	CASSQERGFNTEAFF
15	many	-	TRBV5-1	TRBJ2-7	TGCGCCAGCAGCTTTCGGACAGTGAAAAGTGACGAGCAGTACTTC	CASSFRTVKSDEQYF
16	many	-	TRBV5-1	TRBJ2-2	TGCGCCAGCAGCTTCGTCGGGGGCCAGAACACCGGGGAGCTGTTTTTT	CASSFVGGQNTGELFF
14	many	TRBD1	TRBV29-1	TRBJ1-2	TGCAGCGTTGAAGACAACAGGGGAGGCTATGGCTACACCTTC	CSVEDNRGGYGYTF
13	many	-	TRBV5-1	TRBJ2-7	TGCGCCAGCAGCTTGGTTGTAGGGTACGAGCAGTACTTC	CASSLVVGYEQYF
13	many	-	TRBV29-1	TRBJ2-7	TGCAGCGTTGTGGGCGGCAGGGGATACGAGCAGTACTTC	CSVVGGRGYEQYF
13	many	-	TRBV5-1	TRBJ2-5	TGCGCCAGCAGCCCCGAAGGGGTGGAGACCCAGTACTTC	CASSPEGVETQYF
12	many	-	TRBV20-1	TRBJ2-3	TGCAGTGCGGTACAGGTCACAGATACGCAGTATTTT	CSAVQVTDTQYF
16	many	-	TRBV7-2	TRBJ2-3	TGTGCCAGCAGCGCCTTAGGAGGGGACGCCCCAGATACGCAGTATTTT	CASSALGGDAPDTQYF
13	many	-	TRBV20-1	TRBJ2-7	TGCAGTGCTAGTGGGGACCTGCACTCCGAGCAGTACTTC	CSASGDLHSEQYF
12	many	-	TRBV6-5	TRBJ2-7	TGTGCCAGCGGGCAGGGGAGAAGGGAGCAGTACTTC	CASGQGRREQYF
18	many	TRBD1	TRBV7-8	TRBJ2-6	TGTGCCAGCAGCGTAGGGCTGACAGGGAACCCTGGGGCCAACGTCCTGACTTTC	CASSVGLTGNPGANVLTF
14	-	-	TRBV7-9	TRBJ1-5	TGTGCCAGCAGCTCGACCCGACAAGTTAAGACCCAGAATTTT	CASSSTRQVKTQNF
15	many	-	TRBV5-1	TRBJ1-1	TGCGCCAGCAGCTTGGATCCAGGGATGAACACTGAAGCTTTCTTT	CASSLDPGMNTEAFF
14	many	TRBD1	TRBV7-2	TRBJ1-1	TGTGCCAGCAGTTTAGGGACAGGGAACACTGAAGCTTTCTTT	CASSLGTGNTEAFF